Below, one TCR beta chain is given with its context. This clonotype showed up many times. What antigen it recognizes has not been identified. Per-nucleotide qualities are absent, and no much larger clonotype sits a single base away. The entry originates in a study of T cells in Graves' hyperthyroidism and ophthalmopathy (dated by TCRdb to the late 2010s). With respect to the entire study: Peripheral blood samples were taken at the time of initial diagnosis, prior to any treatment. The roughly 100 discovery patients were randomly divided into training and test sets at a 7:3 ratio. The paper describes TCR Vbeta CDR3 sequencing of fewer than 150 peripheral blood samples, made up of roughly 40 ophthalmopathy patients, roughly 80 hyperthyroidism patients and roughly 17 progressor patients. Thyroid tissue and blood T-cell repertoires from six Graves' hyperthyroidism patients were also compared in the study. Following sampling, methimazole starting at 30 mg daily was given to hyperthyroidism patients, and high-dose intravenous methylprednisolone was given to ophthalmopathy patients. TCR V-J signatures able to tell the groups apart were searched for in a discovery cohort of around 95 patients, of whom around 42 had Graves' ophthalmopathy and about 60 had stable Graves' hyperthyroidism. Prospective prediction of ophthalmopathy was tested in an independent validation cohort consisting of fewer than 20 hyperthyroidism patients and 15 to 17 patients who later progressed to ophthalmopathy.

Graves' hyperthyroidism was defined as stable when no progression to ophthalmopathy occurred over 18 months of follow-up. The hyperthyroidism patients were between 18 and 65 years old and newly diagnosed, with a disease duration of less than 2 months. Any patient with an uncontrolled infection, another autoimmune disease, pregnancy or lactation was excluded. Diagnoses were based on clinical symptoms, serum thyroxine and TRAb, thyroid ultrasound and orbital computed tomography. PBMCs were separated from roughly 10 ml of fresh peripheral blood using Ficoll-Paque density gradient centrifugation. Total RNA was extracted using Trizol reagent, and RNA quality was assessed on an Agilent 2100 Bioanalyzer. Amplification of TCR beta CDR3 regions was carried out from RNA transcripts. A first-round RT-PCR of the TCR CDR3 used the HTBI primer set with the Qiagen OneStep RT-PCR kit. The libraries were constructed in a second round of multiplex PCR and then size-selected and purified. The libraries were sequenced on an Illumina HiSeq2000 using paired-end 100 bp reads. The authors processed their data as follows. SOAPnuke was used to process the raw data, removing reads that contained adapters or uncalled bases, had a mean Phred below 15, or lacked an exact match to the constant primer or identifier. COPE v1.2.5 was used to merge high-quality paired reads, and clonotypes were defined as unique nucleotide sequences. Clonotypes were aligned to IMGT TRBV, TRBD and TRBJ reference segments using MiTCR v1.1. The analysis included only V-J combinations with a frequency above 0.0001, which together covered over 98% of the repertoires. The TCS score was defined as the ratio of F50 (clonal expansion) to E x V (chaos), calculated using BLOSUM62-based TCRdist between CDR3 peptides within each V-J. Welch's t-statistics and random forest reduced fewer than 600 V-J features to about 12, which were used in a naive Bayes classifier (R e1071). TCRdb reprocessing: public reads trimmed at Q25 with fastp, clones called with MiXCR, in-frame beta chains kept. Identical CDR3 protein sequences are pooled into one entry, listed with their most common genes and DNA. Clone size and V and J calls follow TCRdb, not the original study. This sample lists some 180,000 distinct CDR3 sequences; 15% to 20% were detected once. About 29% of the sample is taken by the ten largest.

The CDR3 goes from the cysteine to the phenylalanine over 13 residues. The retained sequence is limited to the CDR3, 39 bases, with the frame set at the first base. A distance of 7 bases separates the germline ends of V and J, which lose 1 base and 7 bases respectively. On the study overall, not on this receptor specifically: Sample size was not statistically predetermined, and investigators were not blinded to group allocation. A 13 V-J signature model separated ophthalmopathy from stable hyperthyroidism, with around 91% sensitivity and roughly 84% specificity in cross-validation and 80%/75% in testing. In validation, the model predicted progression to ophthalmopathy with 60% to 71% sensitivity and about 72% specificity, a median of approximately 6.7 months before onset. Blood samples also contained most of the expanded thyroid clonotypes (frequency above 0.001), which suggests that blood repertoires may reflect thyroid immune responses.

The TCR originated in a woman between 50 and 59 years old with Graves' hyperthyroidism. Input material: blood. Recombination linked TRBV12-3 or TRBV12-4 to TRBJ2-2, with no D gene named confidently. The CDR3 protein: CASSLDNHGELFF. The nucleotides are TGTGCCAGCAGTTTAGACAATCACGGGGAGCTGTTTTTT.